This note documents a single T cell receptor (beta chain) sequence. Antigen unknown. This entry belongs to a study of T-cell memory formation after mild COVID-19. Study-level points and caveats: Clones that shrank (day 15 to 85) were balanced CD4/CD8, whereas later expanders leaned CD4+. Pre-infection memory harbored some responding clones, suggesting cross-reactive memory joined.

TCRdb redid the calling of the 5' RACE reads with MiXCR, one entry per CDR3 protein. Seen here are about 560,000 distinct CDR3 sequences, roughly 18% observed once, and the top ten hold around 13%. The CDR3 covers 13 residues. Germline V CDR1 and CDR2: WSHSY, SAAADI. V was clipped by 4 bases and J by 13 bases; unmatched bases: 12. The sequenced material came from PBMCs or a T cell subset sorted from them (not recorded which). The source is an adult woman who had mild COVID-19 (a few samples of this study predate the infection). Cell type and time point are not known. J is TRBJ2-7 and V is TRBV10-2; 8 positions agree with TRBD2. The CDR3 loop reads CASSAAGGYPGYF. The CDR3 DNA is TGCGCCAGCAGTGCGGCGGGGGGCTACCCGGGCTACTTC.